This TCR beta chain was sequenced for a study of blood T cell repertoires in COVID-19. Study summary: Sources were T cells, B-cell-depleted T cells, or PBMCs; the material itself was cDNA or gDNA.

Trimming pared 5 bases from V and 2 bases from J, leaving 19 bases between. Germline V gene sequence: CDR1 SGHRS, CDR2 YFSETQ. CDR3 length: 16 residues. While infection was still active, Seattle patients were enrolled and then followed longitudinally. Original data processing: Amplified reference gene primers provided the basis for estimating nucleated cell counts. Here immunoSEQ multiplex PCR was the method, and the copy in TCRdb shows in-frame clones only, minus some. The V and J calls and clone size are taken from that table; D and trimming were inferred from the DNA. The sample includes approximately 290,000 clones, 84% of them seen just once.

Material: peripheral blood. The receptor comes from a person aged 65-85 years with COVID-19, enrolled during active disease. The genes are TRBV5-1 and TRBJ2-5; the D gene is possibly TRBD1 (6 bases). As DNA, the CDR3 is TGCGCCAGCAGTTTGACAGGCCAGACCCAACAAGAGACCCAGTACTTC. Its protein is CASSLTGQTQQETQYF.